What follows are 28 T cell receptor beta chains derived from one specimen sequenced in a study of T cells in women clearing cervical HPV infection. Assay used: immunoSEQ multiplex PCR; TCRdb lists only in-frame clones, some missing. The sample data list roughly 49,000 clones. The sample taken for sequencing was blood buffy coat. These receptors originate from a woman between 18 and 69 years old with a cervical HPV16 infection that either progressed to CIN3+ or cleared (not recorded which).

Comments on this clone: The sequence runs out 3 residues before the end of the CDR3; the remainder is reconstructed from the germline J gene. The V call is TRBV6-1, the J call TRBJ2-3; TRBD1 matches 9 bases. Germline loops: CDR1 MNHNS, CDR2 SASEGT. The CDR3 runs 14 residues. V lost 1 base, J lost 4 bases, and 0 bases stayed unmatched. This CDR3 is CASSEGQGADTQYF. The CDR3 bases that were read are TGTGCCAGCAGTGAAGGACAGGGGGCAGATACG.

Details on this clone: From the germline J gene comes the end of the CDR3, since the read stops 3 residues before it. V is TRBV5-1 and J is TRBJ1-2, with a possible D match to TRBD1 (6 bases). Germline lookup yields CDR1 SGHRS and CDR2 YFSETQ. This CDR3 has 14 residues. The V end was cut by 0 bases, the J end by 7 bases, with 13 bases between. The CDR3 spells CASSLANRDRGYTF. The part of the CDR3 DNA that was read is TGCGCCAGCAGCTTGGCCAACAGGGACCGTGGC. The entire variable domain, with the rest obtained from reference TRBV5-1 and TRBJ1-2, is as follows: KAGVTQTPRYLIKTRGQQVTLSCSPISGHRSVSWYQQTPGQGLQFLFEYFSETQRNKGNFPGRFSGRQFSNSRSEMNVSTLELGDSALYLCASSLANRDRGYTFGSGTRLTVV.

Of note for this clone: The sequenced fragment ends 3 residues before the CDR3 boundary, so the rest is inferred from the germline J gene. The chain links TRBV7-6 to TRBJ1-1; D is undetermined. The CDR3 runs to 13 residues. V was pared by 3 bases and J by 1 base, with 6 bases between. Per germline, CDR1 SGHVS and CDR2 FNYEAQ. The sequenced CDR3 bases are TGTGCCAGCAGCTTTACTGAGAACACTGAA. It translates to CASSFTENTE. The whole CDR3 protein is CASSFTENTEAFF.

The sequenced part of the CDR3 DNA is TGTGCCAGTAAAACGGGACAGGGTTATTCACCC. This translates into CASKTGQGYSP. The whole CDR3 region reads CASKTGQGYSPLHF. This rearrangement joins TRBV19 to TRBJ1-6; 9 nucleotides align to TRBD1. The CDR3 is cut off 3 residues early in the read; its end comes from the germline J gene. With 7 bases clipped from V and 8 bases from J, the junction kept 6 bases outside the gene matches. Looked up from germline, CDR1 is LNHDA and CDR2 is SQIVND (reference sequence). The CDR3 totals 14 residues.

As regards this clone: Read sequence stops 3 residues before the CDR3 end, and the germline J gene provides the missing end. The chain couples TRBV20-1 to TRBJ1-6; no clear D gene. V was trimmed by 5 bases and J by 7 bases, leaving 15 bases between them. CDR3 length equals 14 residues. Per the germline V gene, CDR1 is DFQATT and CDR2 is SNEGSKA (reference sequence). CDR3 region: CSAQIRGVNSPLHF. CDR3 DNA, as far as it was read: TGCAGTGCTCAGATTCGGGGTGTGAATTCACCC.

To note about this clone: The sequence runs out 3 residues before the end of the CDR3; the remainder is reconstructed from the germline J gene. The chain carries TRBV2 and TRBJ1-2; TRBD1 is a possible D gene (5 bases). The CDR3 length is 13 residues. CDR1 and CDR2 from the germline V gene are SNHLY and FYNNEI. Partial CDR3 DNA: TGTGCCAGCAGTGACAGGGTAAAGGATGAC. Its translation is CASSDRVKDD. The full CDR3 protein reads CASSDRVKDDYTF.

About this clone itself: The read terminates 3 residues ahead of where the CDR3 ends, so the germline J gene completes it. This chain joins TRBV10-3 and TRBJ2-7; TRBD2 might be the D (6 bases). This CDR3 contains 13 residues. Trimming removed 10 bases from V and 0 bases from J, with 13 bases in between. Germline-derived CDR1 and CDR2 are ENHRY and SYGVKD. CDR3 DNA, as far as it was read: TGTGCCAGCGTAGCGGAGGACTCCTACGAG. The encoded protein is CASVAEDSYE. The entire CDR3 sequence reads CASVAEDSYEQYF.

About this clone: With the read ending 3 residues before the CDR3 end, the germline J gene is used to fill in that end. J is TRBJ1-4 and V is TRBV10-3, with D tentatively TRBD1 (5 bases). Germline CDR1 ENHRY, CDR2 SYGVKD. V lost 6 bases and J 4 bases, leaving 12 bases between the germline ends. This CDR3 has 14 residues. The CDR3 here is CAISRTLRNEKLFF. The part of the CDR3 DNA that was read is TGTGCCATCAGCAGGACATTGCGTAATGAAAAA.

In regard to this clone: The CDR3 is cut off 3 residues early in the read; its end comes from the germline J gene. The chain employs TRBV6-4 and TRBJ1-4; the D gene is possibly TRBD1 (5 bases). The CDR3 length is 15 residues. Germline V gives CDR1 MRHNA, CDR2 SNTAGT. The CDR3 sequence is CASSYRMAGANVLFF. The DNA read from the CDR3 is TGTGCCAGCAGCTACAGGATGGCTGGGGCCAACGTA.

As regards this clone: The sequenced fragment ends 3 residues before the CDR3 boundary, so the rest is inferred from the germline J gene. The J gene is TRBJ1-1, the V gene TRBV7-9; possibly TRBD1 for D (5 bases). CDR3 length equals 14 residues. V lost 5 bases, J lost 5 bases, and 15 bases lay in between. Germline V gives CDR1 SEHNR, CDR2 FQNEAQ (reference sequence). The CDR3 protein is CASSPGEGRTEAFF. The sequenced CDR3 bases are TGTGCCAGCAGCCCCGGAGAGGGGAGGACTGAA. Combining the CDR3 with reference TRBV7-9 and TRBJ1-1 gives the whole variable domain DTGVSQNPRHKITKRGQNVTFRCDPISEHNRLYWYRQTLGQGPEFLTYFQNEAQLEKSRLLSDRFSAERPKGSFSTLEIQRTEQGDSAMYLCASSPGEGRTEAFFGQGTRLTVV.

As for this clone: Read coverage stops 3 residues before the CDR3 terminus; the germline J gene supplies the remainder. This sequence joins TRBV2 and TRBJ1-1; perhaps TRBD1 as D (5 bases). The CDR3 spans 15 residues. Germline loops: CDR1 SNHLY, CDR2 FYNNEI. V lost 7 bases and J 0 bases, leaving 15 bases between the germline ends. CDR3 bases read: TGTGCCAGCACCACTGACAGTACCCTGAACACTGAA. It translates to CASTTDSTLNTE. The full-length CDR3 reads as CASTTDSTLNTEAFF.

Regarding this clone: The read halts 3 residues ahead of the CDR3 end, with the missing end drawn from the germline J gene. V gene TRBV18 combines with J gene TRBJ1-6; unclear D gene. Deletions cut 10 bases from V and 0 bases from J, with 10 bases between. From germline, CDR1 is KGHSH and CDR2 LQKENI. The CDR3 is made up of 14 amino acids. Here the CDR3 reads CATRAGSYNSPLHF. CDR3 DNA, as far as it was read: TGTGCCACCCGGGCGGGCTCCTATAATTCACCC.

With respect to this clone: The missing CDR3 end, 3 residues past where the read stops, is filled in from the germline J gene. The chain employs TRBV7-8 and TRBJ2-3, with 11 bases fitting TRBD2. V dropped 3 bases and J dropped 2; count of bases not matched to a gene: 4. The CDR3 spans 16 residues. Germline CDR1 and CDR2: SGHVS and FQNEAQ. This chain's CDR3 is CASSLTSGVSTDTQYF. CDR3 DNA (partial): TGTGCCAGCAGCTTGACTAGCGGGGTTTCCACAGATACG.

Notes on this clone: The missing CDR3 end, 3 residues past where the read stops, is filled in from the germline J gene. J is TRBJ1-2 and V is TRBV19; weak D call: TRBD1 (6 bases). This CDR3 region has 15 residues. Germline CDR1 reads LNHDA; CDR2 reads SQIVND (reference sequence). The sequenced CDR3 bases are TGTGCCAGTAGTTTCCGCCCGGGCGGGGGCTACGAC. Its translation: CASSFRPGGGYD. The entire CDR3 reads CASSFRPGGGYDYTF.

With respect to this clone: The missing CDR3 end, 3 residues past where the read stops, is filled in from the germline J gene. This chain uses TRBV5-1 with TRBJ2-1; D unresolved. Germline assignment: CDR1 SGHRS and CDR2 YFSETQ. The CDR3 runs 14 residues. Trimming cost V 0 bases and J 6 bases, with 10 bases left between them. CDR3 amino acids: CASSLGVASNEQFF. Partial CDR3 DNA: TGCGCCAGCAGCTTGGGGGTAGCCTCCAATGAG.

About this clone: The read halts 3 residues ahead of the CDR3 end, with the missing end drawn from the germline J gene. This rearrangement joins TRBV2 to TRBJ2-5, with D possibly being TRBD2 (6 bases). Looked up from germline, CDR1 is SNHLY and CDR2 is FYNNEI. Trimming removed 0 bases at V and 2 bases at J, with 10 bases between. The CDR3 has 15 amino acids. CDR3 amino acids: CASSEASGLQETQYF. The part of the CDR3 DNA that was read is TGTGCCAGCAGTGAAGCCTCGGGACTTCAAGAGACC.

The covered CDR3 bases are TGCAGTGTCGTGGGACAGGGAAACACTGAA. This sequence encodes CSVVGQGNTE. The full CDR3 reads CSVVGQGNTEAFF. The genes are TRBV20-1 and TRBJ1-1; 9 nucleotides match TRBD1. With the read ending 3 residues before the CDR3 end, the germline J gene is used to fill in that end. V lost 7 bases to trimming and J lost 2 bases; unmatched junction nucleotides: 5. CDR1 is DFQATT and CDR2 is SNEGSKA in the germline V gene (reference sequence). The CDR3 runs to 13 residues.

Remarks on this clone: From the germline J gene comes the end of the CDR3, since the read stops 3 residues before it. The rearrangement links TRBV20-1 to TRBJ2-7; D perhaps matches TRBD2 (6 bases). Trimming removed 2 bases from V and 2 bases from J, with 22 bases in between. The CDR3 length is 17 residues. The germline V gene has CDR1 DFQATT and CDR2 SNEGSKA (reference sequence). The CDR3 loop is CSARTEGLGTPPYEQYF. The covered CDR3 bases are TGCAGTGCTAGAACGGAGGGTTTAGGGACTCCACCCTACGAG.

About this clone: Read data end 3 residues before the CDR3 end; the end is taken from the germline J gene. The chain is built from TRBV6-4 and TRBJ2-2; 7 bases are shared with TRBD1. CDR1 is MRHNA and CDR2 is SNTAGT in the germline V gene. This CDR3 contains 12 residues. CDR3: CARDRVREKLFF. The CDR3 bases that were read are TGTGCCAGAGACAGGGTACGGGAAAAG.

On this clone itself: Read sequence stops 3 residues before the CDR3 end, and the germline J gene provides the missing end. V gene TRBV2 combines with J gene TRBJ1-2; D might be TRBD1 (5 bases). The CDR3 length is 11 residues. Germline CDR1 and CDR2: SNHLY and FYNNEI. The sequenced part of the CDR3 DNA is TGTGCCAGCAGTGAAGGGGGCGGC. The encoded protein is CASSEGGG. The whole CDR3 sequence reads CASSEGGGYTF.

Turning to this clone: The sequence runs out 3 residues before the end of the CDR3; the remainder is reconstructed from the germline J gene. The gene calls are TRBV10-3 and TRBJ2-2, with a weak D call TRBD1 (5 bases). The germline V gene encodes CDR1 ENHRY and CDR2 SYGVKD. The CDR3 spans 15 residues. V was pared by 3 bases and J by 0 bases, with 8 bases between. This CDR3 is CAISEGRANTGELFF. The CDR3 bases that were read are TGTGCCATCAGTGAAGGCAGGGCGAACACCGGGGAG.

On this clone: With the read ending 3 residues before the CDR3 end, the germline J gene is used to fill in that end. The rearrangement joins TRBV20-1 to TRBJ1-2; D is unclear. The CDR3 is 14 amino acids. V lost 3 bases and J 3 bases, leaving 14 bases between the germline ends. Germline V gene data show CDR1 as DFQATT and CDR2 as SNEGSKA (reference sequence). This CDR3 reads CSARIPQSYYGYTF. The CDR3 bases that were read are TGCAGTGCTAGGATCCCGCAGAGTTACTATGGC.

Notes on this clone: Read data end 3 residues before the CDR3 end; the end is taken from the germline J gene. The chain links TRBV7-6 to TRBJ2-2; 7 bases align to TRBD2. Trimming removed 1 base from V and 5 bases from J; junction bases left unmatched: 4. This CDR3 region has 15 residues. Germline-derived CDR1 and CDR2 are SGHVS and FNYEAQ. CDR3 bases read: TGTGCCAGCAGCTTAGGGCAGGGAGGGACCGGGGAG. It yields the protein CASSLGQGGTGE. The entire CDR3 is CASSLGQGGTGELFF.

On this clone itself: The CDR3 end lies 3 residues beyond the end of the read and is filled in from the germline J gene. The chain joins TRBV5-3 to TRBJ2-5, with 13 bases fitting TRBD2. TRBV5-3 is noted as an ORF with a role that remains uncertain. Trimming took 4 bases from V and 0 from J; bases not matched to a gene: 15. The CDR3 runs to 20 residues. CDR3 sequence: CARSHTGTTSGGGYQETQYF. The CDR3 bases that were read are TGTGCCAGAAGCCATACTGGAACCACTAGCGGGGGGGGGTACCAAGAGACC.

In regard to this clone: From the germline J gene comes the end of the CDR3, since the read stops 3 residues before it. V gene TRBV18 combines with J gene TRBJ1-2; the D gene is possibly TRBD1 (5 bases). The V gene's germline CDR1 is KGHSH and CDR2 LQKENI. The CDR3 is 17 amino acids. CDR3 amino acids: CASSPRPLAGGGNDYTF. The CDR3 DNA, read in part, is TGTGCCAGCTCACCAAGACCCCTAGCGGGGGGAGGCAATGAC.

About this clone itself: The read gets to within 3 residues of the CDR3 end, and the germline J gene fills in the rest. The chain combines TRBV7-9 with TRBJ2-3, with 9 bases lining up with TRBD2. This CDR3 spans 15 amino acids. From germline, CDR1 is SEHNR and CDR2 FQNEAQ (reference sequence). The trim removed 1 base at V and 3 bases at J, leaving 2 bases unmatched. CDR3 DNA (partial): TGTGCCAGCAGCTTAGTAGCGGGGGATACAGATACG. Protein: CASSLVAGDTDT. The complete CDR3 protein is CASSLVAGDTDTQYF.

Notes on this clone: The observed sequence ends 3 residues before the CDR3 terminus, with the missing tail filled in from the germline J gene. The chain carries TRBV19 and TRBJ2-7; 10 nucleotides align to TRBD1. V lost 8 bases, J lost 6 bases, and 7 bases stayed unmatched. CDR1 and CDR2 from the germline V gene are LNHDA and SQIVND (reference sequence). This CDR3 is built from 13 residues. The CDR3 loop is CASGRDRGGEQYF. Partial CDR3 DNA: TGTGCCAGTGGCCGGGACAGGGGAGGCGAG.

As concerns this clone: The read stops 3 residues short of the end of the CDR3; the missing end is completed from the germline J gene. This sequence joins TRBV28 and TRBJ2-7; D might be TRBD1 (5 bases). Germline values: CDR1 MDHEN, CDR2 SYDVKM. This CDR3 is 14 amino acids long. V lost 8 bases to trimming and J lost 3 bases, with 17 bases between them. Partial CDR3 DNA: TGTGCCAGCGGATCGCAGGGAACTTTCTACGAG. This encodes CASGSQGTFYE. The full CDR3 is CASGSQGTFYEQYF.